These 26 T cell receptor beta chains were all obtained from the same sample, sequenced in a study of Graves' ophthalmopathy and Graves' hyperthyroidism. The sequenced template was RNA, covering the TCR beta CDR3 region. The authors performed first-round RT-PCR with HTBI primers and then a second-round multiplex PCR. TCRdb ran MiXCR on the multiplex PCR reads and lists one entry per CDR3 protein. This sample has around 1.1 million distinct CDR3 sequences, with about two fifths found just once. Input material: peripheral blood or thyroid tissue (not recorded which). All receptors derive from an adult man with Graves' hyperthyroidism.

The V gene is TRBV20-1, the J gene TRBJ2-2; D gene ambiguous. Deletions cut 3 bases from V and 0 bases from J, with 8 bases between. Germline V gene lookup returns CDR1 DFQATT and CDR2 SNEGSKA (reference sequence). The CDR3 runs to 14 residues. The CDR3 DNA reads as TGCAGTGCTAGCGAAAGAGCGAACACCGGGGAGCTGTTTTTT. It yields the protein CSASERANTGELFF.

The V gene is TRBV15, the J gene TRBJ1-2, with D unresolved. Germline CDR1 reads LNHNV; CDR2 reads YYDKDF (reference sequence). Deletions cut 3 bases from V and 8 bases from J, with 19 bases between. This CDR3 spans 15 amino acids. CDR3 sequence reads: CATSSSLVIGLGYTF. DNA for the CDR3: TGTGCCACCAGCAGCAGCCTAGTAATAGGGCTAGGCTACACCTTC.

This rearrangement joins TRBV9 to TRBJ1-3; 8 nucleotides align to TRBD1. The CDR3 is 15 amino acids. J was trimmed by 0 bases and V by 2 bases; bases with no gene match: 1. Per the germline V gene, CDR1 is SGDLS and CDR2 is YYNGEE. CDR3 protein: CASSVQGASGNTIYF. Written as DNA, the CDR3 is TGTGCCAGCAGCGTCCAGGGGGCCTCTGGAAACACCATATATTTT.

The gene calls are TRBV2 and TRBJ1-1, with 7 bases matching TRBD1. The CDR3 spans 15 residues. The J segment lost 1 base and the V segment lost 4 bases, leaving 6 bases of the junction unmatched. The germline CDR1 and CDR2 sequences are SNHLY and FYNNEI. The CDR3 DNA sequence: TGTGCCAGCAGTGTACGACAGGGTGGGAACACTGAAGCTTTCTTT. This gives the protein CASSVRQGGNTEAFF.

The V and J genes are TRBV25-1 and TRBJ1-4; 8 positions match TRBD1. Unmatched junction bases numbered 0, after V lost 3 bases and J lost 6 bases. The CDR3 sequence is 13 residues long. Germline CDR1 reads MGHDK; CDR2 reads SYGVNS. The CDR3 sequence is CASSETGDEKLFF. For the CDR3, the DNA is TGTGCCAGCAGTGAGACAGGGGATGAAAAACTGTTTTTT.

The table lists this clonotype with many counts. The J gene is TRBJ2-2, the V gene TRBV7-8, with 9 bases that match TRBD2. The CDR3 length is 14 residues. V shed 3 bases, J shed 7 bases, and the junction held 3 bases outside the gene matches. CDR1 and CDR2 (germline): SGHVS, FQNEAQ. The CDR3 region has the DNA TGTGCCAGCAGCTTCATGACTAGCGGCGGGGAGCTGTTTTTT. Amino acid sequence: CASSFMTSGGELFF.

The gene calls are TRBV6-6 and TRBJ2-2; D is undetermined. The CDR3 contains 13 residues. Germline V gene lookup returns CDR1 MNHNY and CDR2 SVGAGI (reference sequence). V lost 8 bases, J lost 4 bases, and 11 bases lay in between. In DNA, the CDR3 is TGTGCCAGCTTAGCCAGGCTCACCGGGGAGCTGTTTTTT. Translated: CASLARLTGELFF.

This clonotype was seen ten or more times. This chain joins TRBV25-1 and TRBJ1-1, with 7 bases identical to TRBD1. Per the germline V gene, CDR1 is MGHDK and CDR2 is SYGVNS. The CDR3 totals 11 residues. Trimming took 8 bases from V and 6 from J; bases not matched to a gene: 3. CDR3 sequence reads: CASHDRAEAFF. The CDR3 DNA reads TGTGCCAGCCATGACAGGGCTGAAGCTTTCTTT.

This clonotype has a count of ten or more. DNA of the CDR3: TGCAGCGTTGAGTGGACTGGTGTTGAAGAGACCCAGTACTTC. Translated: CSVEWTGVEETQYF. The chain links TRBV29-1 to TRBJ2-5; D is possibly TRBD2 (5 bases). This CDR3 region has 14 residues. V lost 3 bases and J 3 bases, leaving 14 bases between the germline ends. Per germline, CDR1 SQVTM and CDR2 ANQGSEA.

This clonotype was seen at least ten times. This sequence joins TRBV7-8 and TRBJ2-5; D is perhaps TRBD2 (5 bases). V lost 1 base and J 4 bases, leaving 13 bases between the germline ends. Germline assignment: CDR1 SGHVS and CDR2 FQNEAQ. The CDR3 loop spans 15 amino acids. CDR3 sequence: CASSLDVGGGETQYF. CDR3 in DNA: TGTGCCAGCAGCTTAGACGTCGGAGGCGGAGAGACCCAGTACTTC.

There are many counts of this clonotype. The chain combines TRBV19 with TRBJ1-3; D remains unclear. Germline CDR1 and CDR2: LNHDA and SQIVND (reference sequence). Trimming removed 9 bases from V and 0 bases from J, with 12 bases in between. There are 14 residues in the CDR3. The CDR3 reads CASSWESSGNTIYF. The CDR3 coding sequence is TGTGCCAGCTCCTGGGAGAGCTCTGGAAACACCATATATTTT.

The chain employs TRBV9 and TRBJ1-1; D is ambiguous. This CDR3 contains 13 residues. The germline gives CDR1 SGDLS, CDR2 YYNGEE. V was cut by 5 bases and J by 6 bases, with 14 bases left in between. The CDR3 DNA follows: TGTGCCAGCAGACCCGCGGGAAGGTCTGAAGCTTTCTTT. It codes for CASRPAGRSEAFF. The whole variable domain, filled in from reference TRBV9 and TRBJ1-1, reads DSGVTQTPKHLITATGQRVTLRCSPRSGDLSVYWYQQSLDQGLQFLIQYYNGEERAKGNILERFSAQQFPDLHSELNLSSLELGDSALYFCASRPAGRSEAFFGQGTRLTVV.

This clonotype was seen repeatedly, ten times or more. The chain couples TRBV20-1 to TRBJ1-6; D perhaps matches TRBD1 (5 bases). Trimming stripped 4 bases from V and 9 bases from J, with 22 bases between. The CDR3 is 16 residues long. The germline V gene encodes CDR1 DFQATT and CDR2 SNEGSKA (reference sequence). The chain's CDR3 is CSAKGTGVNYGSPLHF. In DNA, the CDR3 is TGCAGTGCTAAAGGGACCGGAGTGAATTACGGTTCACCCCTCCACTTT.

This clonotype was recorded once. The final CDR3 position lacks the conserved phenylalanine or tryptophan, pointing to a likely read error. The limits of the CDR3 on the DNA are not certain, so only TCRdb's listed CDR3 is given. J is TRBJ2-6 and V is TRBV20-1; the table calls TRBD1, which could not be checked here. Counting both end residues, the CDR3 totals 8 amino acids. Germline V gives CDR1 DFQATT, CDR2 SNEGSKA (reference sequence). The CDR3: CSATAPDR.

This clonotype appeared many times. The V and J genes are TRBV15 and TRBJ1-5; D unresolved. Germline CDR1 and CDR2: LNHNV and YYDKDF (reference sequence). This CDR3 comprises 15 residues. Between the trimmed V and J ends, which lost 2 bases and 0 bases, there was a span of 8 bases. The CDR3 DNA follows: TGTGCCACCAGCAGACGACGGGATAGCAATCAGCCCCAGCATTTT. Amino acids: CATSRRRDSNQPQHF.

The CDR3 DNA is TGCGCCAGCAGCCAATCTTTGGCGGTAGCTAATGAAAAACTGTTTTTT. As protein: CASSQSLAVANEKLFF. V gene TRBV4-1 combines with J gene TRBJ1-4; D unclear. V was pared by 2 bases and J by 3 bases, with 13 bases between. The CDR3 covers 16 residues. Per the germline V gene, CDR1 is MGHRA and CDR2 is YSYEKL.

Notes on this clonotype: This may stem from a read error, because a much larger clone lies one nucleotide away. The chain employs TRBV29-1 and TRBJ1-1; the D is unclear. This CDR3 is built from 14 residues. Germline V CDR1 and CDR2: SQVTM, ANQGSEA. V lost 0 bases and J lost 10, with 18 bases in between. The CDR3 sequence is CSVEDRGTSSGAFF. The CDR3 region has the DNA TGCAGCGTTGAAGATCGGGGAACGAGCTCTGGAGCTTTCTTT.

The sample holds a few counts of this clonotype. The chain is built from TRBV6-5 and TRBJ1-1; tentative D call: TRBD1 (5 bases). Germline values: CDR1 MNHEY, CDR2 SVGAGI. The CDR3 totals 18 residues. The germline V and J ends were trimmed by 5 bases and 5 bases, with 27 bases remaining between them. CDR3 loop: CASSEVHGAIGRRTEAFF. In nucleotides, the CDR3 is TGTGCCAGCAGTGAAGTGCACGGGGCTATCGGTAGGAGGACTGAAGCTTTCTTT.

A remark on this clonotype: A much bigger clone sits one base away, suggesting this may be a read error. This chain links TRBV19 with TRBJ1-1; weak D call: TRBD1 (5 bases). V lost 3 bases and J lost 4, with 24 bases in between. The germline CDR1 and CDR2 sequences are LNHDA and SQIVND (reference sequence). The CDR3 length is 18 residues. The CDR3 reads CASSIFGAGPRWGTEAFF. The CDR3 region has the DNA TGTGCCAGTAGTATCTTCGGGGCAGGGCCGCGGTGGGGCACTGAAGCTTTCTTT.

The chain uses TRBV19 and TRBJ1-2; 8 bases are a match to TRBD1. The trim removed 4 bases at V and 2 bases at J, leaving 6 bases unmatched. Germline CDR1 LNHDA, CDR2 SQIVND (reference sequence). This CDR3 has 15 residues. Here the CDR3 DNA reads TGTGCCAGTAGTACCATCGGGACAGGAAACTATGGCTACACCTTC. Translated: CASSTIGTGNYGYTF.

About this clonotype: The junction differs from germline at one of its ends, possibly a read error. The V call is TRBV7-2, the J call TRBJ2-2; 9 bases map to TRBD2. This CDR3 has 18 residues. Germline CDR1 reads SGHTA; CDR2 reads FQGNSA. The CDR3 sequence: CASIGRIPGLANTGELYF. In DNA form, the CDR3 reads TGTGCCAGCATCGGGAGAATACCCGGACTAGCGAACACCGGGGAGCTGTACTTC.

V is TRBV7-9 and J is TRBJ1-3, with D tentatively TRBD1 (5 bases). CDR3 length: 15 residues. Between the trimmed V and J ends, which lost 4 bases and 0 bases, there was a span of 10 bases. CDR1 is SEHNR and CDR2 is FQNEAQ in the germline V gene (reference sequence). The CDR3 nucleotides read TGTGCCAGCAGCTCACGGGGACTCTCTGGAAACACCATATATTTT. Protein: CASSSRGLSGNTIYF.

This chain uses TRBV29-1 with TRBJ2-7, with 11 bases fitting TRBD2. The V gene end was trimmed by 3 bases and the J gene end by 4 bases; junction bases not matched to a gene: 23. The germline gives CDR1 SQVTM, CDR2 ANQGSEA. This CDR3 spans 20 amino acids. The CDR3 nucleotides read TGCAGCGTTGAGGCTGGGGGACTAGCGGTCCACGCTTCACGCGGGTACGAGCAGTACTTC. Its translation is CSVEAGGLAVHASRGYEQYF.

V gene TRBV29-1 combines with J gene TRBJ2-5; 7 bases line up with TRBD1. Germline V gene sequence: CDR1 SQVTM, CDR2 ANQGSEA. This CDR3 is built from 12 residues. The V and J ends lost 7 bases and 5 bases, in that order; junction bases with no gene match: 7. This CDR3 is CSAQGDRETQYF. The CDR3, as DNA: TGCAGCGCTCAGGGGGACCGGGAGACCCAGTACTTC.

The rearrangement links TRBV7-9 to TRBJ2-7, with D maybe TRBD2 (6 bases). Germline V gene lookup returns CDR1 SEHNR and CDR2 FQNEAQ (reference sequence). Deletions cut 9 bases from V and 4 bases from J, with 22 bases between. The CDR3 sequence is 15 residues long. In nucleotides, the CDR3 is TGTGCCAGGACGTTACGGGACTGTAAGGTGTACGAGCAGTACTTC. Its translation is CARTLRDCKVYEQYF.

In its sample, this clonotype was seen a few times. The chain is built from TRBV28 and TRBJ1-2; possible D gene TRBD1, 5 bases. Germline V gene lookup returns CDR1 MDHEN and CDR2 SYDVKM. CDR3 size: 10 residues. CDR3 DNA sequence: TGTGCTTCAGGGAACTATGGCTACACCTTC. Its protein is CASGNYGYTF.